This TCR beta chain comes out of a study of T-cell memory formation after mild COVID-19. TCR alpha and TCR beta cDNA libraries carrying sample barcodes and UMIs came from 5'RACE with constant-segment primers. TCRdb reanalysed the 5' RACE reads using MiXCR and keeps one entry per CDR3 protein. The sample shows 550,000 to 600,000 distinct CDR3 sequences, roughly 20% of them seen only once. A few counts support this clonotype. Its antigen remains unidentified. Points from the study as a whole: Contracting CD4+ clones lay largely in CM and EM, with CD8+ ones residing in EMRA. Memory sampled before infection contained some responding clones, suggesting cross-reactive memory joined.

J was trimmed by 0 bases and V by 3 bases; bases with no gene match: 5. From germline, CDR1 is DFQATT and CDR2 SNEGSKA (reference sequence). The CDR3 has 15 amino acids. The chain carries TRBV20-1 and TRBJ2-1; 7 bases map to TRBD2. The sequenced sample was PBMCs or a T cell subset sorted from them (not recorded which). This receptor was taken from an adult woman who had mild COVID-19 (a few samples of this study predate the infection). Cell type and time point are not known. CDR3 in DNA: TGCAGTGCTAGTTGGGGGGGAAGCTCCTACAATGAGCAGTTCTTC. This codes for CSASWGGSSYNEQFF.